This TCR beta chain was observed in a study of blood T cell repertoires in COVID-19. Study at large: Whether acute or convalescent, the COVID-19 samples came from the United States, Italy and Spain.

Assay used: immunoSEQ multiplex PCR; TCRdb lists only in-frame clones, some missing. The sample carries 250,000 to 300,000 clones, 80% to 90% recorded once. Among Cohort 3 donors, those recovered had two negative PCRs, clearance, or symptom resolution. This receptor was taken from a man aged 18-30 years who had recovered from COVID-19. Sequencing was carried out using PBMCs or T cells enriched from blood (not recorded which).

CDR3 sequence reads: CASSPSGRDYNEQFF. In DNA form, the CDR3 reads TGTGCCAGCAGCCCGAGCGGGAGGGACTACAATGAGCAGTTCTTC. V usage is TRBV9 and J usage is TRBJ2-1; 10 bases line up with TRBD2. The CDR3 consists of 15 residues. The ends lost 4 bases at V and 3 bases at J; junction bases unmatched: 4. Germline V gives CDR1 SGDLS, CDR2 YYNGEE.